A selection of T cell receptor beta chains follows, all from one sample in a study of metastatic and nonmetastatic thyroid tumors. TCRdb used MiXCR to call clones anew from the PCR reads. The sample lists 17,000 or so clones, roughly a quarter occurring once. The sequencing input was tumor tissue. Source of these receptors: a female donor with papillary thyroid cancer or a benign thyroid nodule (not recorded which). Some clones in this sample may be carry-over from other donors' samples. Each CDR3 is given with its conserved first and last residue. D genes are given only for firm matches. The size field is filled for only some rows; it gives once, few, many or a size class.

v_call	j_call	d_call	clone_size	cdr3_aa	cdr3_nt
TRBV12-3/TRBV12-4	TRBJ1-5	TRBD1	-	CASSRQGGQPQHF	TGTGCCAGCAGCAGACAGGGTGGTCAGCCCCAGCATTTT
TRBV27	TRBJ1-1	-	-	CASRSSGVRMNTEAFF	TGTGCCAGCCGCTCTTCAGGGGTTAGGATGAACACTGAAGCTTTCTTT
TRBV5-1	TRBJ2-6	-	many	CASSLMSGANVLTF	TGCGCCAGCAGCTTGATGTCTGGGGCCAACGTCCTGACTTTC
TRBV20-1	TRBJ1-4	-	many	CSARGAGEDEKLFF	TGCAGTGCTAGAGGAGCAGGGGAGGATGAAAAACTGTTTTTT
TRBV15	TRBJ2-5	-	-	CATTRVTGGQQETQYF	TGTGCCACCACCAGAGTCACCGGGGGACAGCAAGAGACCCAGTACTTC
TRBV30	TRBJ2-5	-	many	CAWSSGFAKTLYF	TGTGCCTGGAGCTCAGGCTTCGCGAAGACCCTGTACTTC
TRBV12-3/TRBV12-4	TRBJ2-7	TRBD1	large	CASSPWDRGTYEQYF	TGTGCCAGCAGCCCCTGGGACAGGGGAACCTACGAGCAGTACTTC
TRBV7-4	TRBJ2-6	TRBD1	many	CASSIQWDRGRLFFGANVLTF	TGTGCCAGCAGCATCCAATGGGACAGGGGGCGCCTGTTCTTTGGGGCCAACGTCCTGACTTTC
TRBV12-3/TRBV12-4	TRBJ2-5	-	medium-sized	CASSLRAQETQYF	TGTGCCAGCAGTTTAAGGGCCCAAGAGACCCAGTACTTC
TRBV13	TRBJ2-3	-	many	CASSFNRVTDTQYF	TGTGCCAGCAGCTTCAACAGGGTCACAGATACGCAGTATTTT
TRBV5-1	TRBJ1-5	-	-	CASSLGTVGNRPQHF	TGCGCCAGCAGCTTGGGGACAGTGGGAAATCGGCCCCAGCATTTT
TRBV2	TRBJ2-1	TRBD2	-	CASRLAGGATEGQFF	TGTGCCAGCAGGTTAGCGGGAGGGGCTACGGAAGGGCAGTTCTTC
TRBV12-3/TRBV12-4	TRBJ1-1	-	-	CASSLRTPGDTEAFF	TGTGCCAGCAGTTTAAGGACTCCGGGGGACACTGAAGCTTTCTTT
TRBV3-1	TRBJ2-7	-	-	CASSQEDSYSYEQYF	TGTGCCAGCAGCCAAGAGGATAGTTATTCCTACGAGCAGTACTTC
TRBV20-1	TRBJ1-3	-	few	CSARHPGNTIYF	TGCAGTGCTAGACACCCTGGAAACACCATATATTTT
TRBV19	TRBJ2-7	TRBD2	-	CASSAKTSGSRSGVYEQYF	TGTGCCAGTAGTGCTAAGACTAGCGGGAGCCGTTCCGGGGTTTACGAGCAGTACTTC
TRBV20-1	TRBJ2-7	-	-	CSVLAGPRGRGYEQYF	TGCAGCGTCCTAGCGGGTCCCAGGGGGAGGGGCTACGAGCAGTACTTC
TRBV10-3	TRBJ2-3	-	few	CAISSSGTDDTDTQYF	TGTGCCATCAGTTCGTCCGGGACCGATGATACAGATACGCAGTATTTT
TRBV20-1	TRBJ1-6	-	many	CSVRFRENSPLHF	TGCAGTGTGCGGTTCAGGGAAAATTCACCCCTCCACTTT
TRBV11-2	TRBJ2-1	TRBD1	few	CASSPEDREYNEQFF	TGTGCCAGCAGCCCGGAGGACAGGGAGTACAATGAGCAGTTCTTC
TRBV6-1	TRBJ1-5	-	few	CASSDDGGSNQPQHF	TGTGCCAGCAGTGATGATGGCGGTAGCAATCAGCCCCAGCATTTT
TRBV7-2	TRBJ1-6	-	many	CASSATLAVPLHF	TGTGCCAGCAGCGCCACATTGGCGGTGCCCCTCCACTTT
TRBV20-1	TRBJ2-7	-	-	CSARGPGNYEQYF	TGCAGTGCTAGAGGCCCAGGCAACTACGAGCAGTACTTC
TRBV5-1	TRBJ2-6	-	-	CASSLAGATGANVLTF	TGCGCCAGCAGCTTGGCAGGGGCTACTGGGGCCAACGTCCTGACTTTC
TRBV5-1	TRBJ2-1	-	few	CASTPGSYNEQFF	TGCGCCAGCACCCCTGGATCCTACAATGAACAGTTCTTC
TRBV11-2	TRBJ2-7	-	-	CASSLDLGRSYEQYF	TGTGCCAGCAGCTTAGATTTGGGCCGCTCCTACGAGCAGTACTTC
TRBV7-9	TRBJ1-2	-	-	CASSLLTDVPRYTF	TGTGCCAGCAGCTTACTTACAGATGTCCCCCGCTACACCTTC
TRBV11-3	TRBJ2-1	-	-	CASSLQGNDQFF	TGTGCCAGCAGCCTACAGGGCAATGATCAGTTCTTC
TRBV7-9	TRBJ2-7	TRBD1	medium-sized	CASSLHIQGLREQYF	TGTGCCAGCAGCTTACACATACAGGGGCTCCGCGAGCAGTACTTC
TRBV6-1	TRBJ1-6	TRBD1	few	CASGNPGQVFYSPLHF	TGTGCCAGCGGAAATCCGGGACAGGTCTTTTATTCACCCCTCCACTTT
TRBV7-6	TRBJ1-3	-	once	CASSSEQGLSGNTIYF	TGTGCCAGCAGCTCCGAACAGGGTCTAAGTGGAAACACCATATATTTT
TRBV7-2	TRBJ2-1	-	many	CASSPNAGTVLNF	TGTGCCAGCAGCCCGAACGCCGGGACGGTTTTAAACTTC